The clone carrying this T cell receptor (beta chain) was observed many times. RNA transcripts served as the template for amplifying TCR beta CDR3 regions. TCR CDR3 regions were first amplified by RT-PCR with HTBI primers. TCRdb re-called the multiplex PCR reads through MiXCR, storing one row per CDR3 protein. This repertoire shows 650,000 to 850,000 distinct CDR3 sequences, around 19% found once; its top ten account for over 15%. This entry belongs to a study of T cells in Graves' hyperthyroidism and ophthalmopathy. This CDR3 is built from 14 residues. CDR1 and CDR2 (germline): MNHEY, SMNVEV (reference sequence). With V trimmed by 5 bases and J by 3 bases, 5 bases remained unmatched. Sampled blood dates from first hyperthyroidism diagnosis, and it precedes any ophthalmopathy symptoms.

The source is a woman between 50 and 59 years old with Graves' hyperthyroidism that later progressed to Graves' ophthalmopathy. The rearrangement links TRBV27 to TRBJ2-7; 9 nucleotides align to TRBD1. The sequencing input was blood. CDR3 protein: CASSPLTGGYEQYF. CDR3 in DNA: TGTGCCAGCAGTCCCCTGACAGGGGGCTACGAGCAGTACTTC.